These 15 T cell receptor beta chains originate from one sample sequenced in a study of T cell responses to AZD1222 COVID-19 vaccine. Clones were read by immunoSEQ multiplex PCR, and TCRdb kept only the in-frame ones, dropping some. The sample holds approximately 67,000 clones, approximately 81% seen once. The source material was peripheral blood, sampled on day 0 of AZD1222 vaccination. The receptor set was obtained from an adult in good health.

V and J are TRBV7-2 and TRBJ1-1; D unclear. In germline, CDR1 is SGHTA, CDR2 FQGNSA. The CDR3 runs 15 residues. Trimming left V 2 bases short and J 5 bases short, with 15 bases between. CDR3 coding DNA: TGTGCCAGCAGCTTAAGGGTTGGAGGAAGAACTGAAGCTTTCTTT. It encodes CASSLRVGGRTEAFF.

The V and J genes are TRBV27 and TRBJ1-2; TRBD1 aligns across 8 bases. Trimming cost V 5 bases and J 4 bases; bases outside gene matches: 0. The germline gives CDR1 MNHEY, CDR2 SMNVEV (reference sequence). This CDR3 contains 12 residues. The CDR3 nucleotides read TGTGCCAGCAGTACAGGGGGCTATGGCTACACCTTC. It translates to CASSTGGYGYTF.

The gene calls are TRBV5-6 and TRBJ1-2; D is possibly TRBD1 (5 bases). The CDR3 contains 12 residues. From germline, CDR1 is SGHDT and CDR2 YYEEEE. Trimming pared 1 base from V and 12 bases from J, leaving 13 bases between. The CDR3 is CASSLTGPPDTF. The CDR3 DNA reads TGTGCCAGCAGCTTGACAGGCCCACCGGACACCTTC.

The V call is TRBV5-8, the J call TRBJ1-5; D is undetermined. With 0 bases removed from V and 2 bases from J, the gap between germline ends came to 6 bases. CDR3 size: 14 residues. The germline V gene encodes CDR1 SGHTS and CDR2 YDEGEE. In DNA form, the CDR3 reads TGTGCCAGCAGCTTGGTGCCTGGCAATCAGCCCCAGCATTTT. Its protein is CASSLVPGNQPQHF.

The V call is TRBV7-2, the J call TRBJ2-5, with 12 bases matching TRBD2. The J segment lost 5 bases and the V segment lost 5 bases, leaving 12 bases of the junction unmatched. Germline CDR1 is SGHTA and CDR2 is FQGNSA. CDR3 length: 17 amino acids. The CDR3 sequence is CASSPGGLAGGLETQYF. CDR3 nucleotides: TGTGCCAGCAGCCCCGGGGGGCTAGCGGGAGGGCTGGAGACCCAGTACTTC.

This chain connects TRBV19 to TRBJ2-2, with 10 bases that match TRBD1. The CDR3 sequence is 16 residues long. J was trimmed by 0 bases and V by 7 bases; bases with no gene match: 5. Germline loops: CDR1 LNHDA, CDR2 SQIVND (reference sequence). CDR3 protein: CASMRGQGANTGELFF. DNA of the CDR3: TGTGCCAGTATGCGAGGACAGGGGGCGAACACCGGGGAGCTGTTTTTT.

The V and J genes are TRBV24-1 and TRBJ2-4; 10 nucleotides line up with TRBD1. The CDR3 covers 15 residues. Unmatched junction bases numbered 3, after V lost 3 bases and J lost 5 bases. CDR1 is KGHDR and CDR2 is SFDVKD in the germline V gene. In nucleotides, the CDR3 is TGTGCCACCAGTGATCCCGGGACAGGGGAAAACATTCAGTACTTC. The encoded protein is CATSDPGTGENIQYF.

The V and J genes are TRBV2 and TRBJ2-5, with TRBD1 identical over 12 bases. Per germline, CDR1 SNHLY and CDR2 FYNNEI. The ends lost 2 bases at V and 5 bases at J; junction bases unmatched: 9. The CDR3 consists of 17 residues. CDR3 amino acids: CASSEKGDRGRRETQYF. The CDR3 nucleotides are TGTGCCAGCAGTGAAAAGGGGGACAGGGGGCGCCGGGAGACCCAGTACTTC. Using reference TRBV2 and TRBJ2-5 for the parts outside the CDR3, the full variable domain is EPEVTQTPSHQVTQMGQEVILRCVPISNHLYFYWYRQILGQKVEFLVSFYNNEISEKSEIFDDQFSVERPDGSNFTLKIRSTKLEDSAMYFCASSEKGDRGRRETQYFGPGTRLLVL.

This rearrangement joins TRBV24-1 to TRBJ2-1, with a weak D call TRBD2 (5 bases). Trimming removed 8 bases from V and 12 bases from J, with 10 bases in between. The germline gives CDR1 KGHDR, CDR2 SFDVKD. The CDR3 is 10 amino acids. The CDR3 protein is CATTLEGQFF. The CDR3 DNA reads TGTGCCACCACACTAGAAGGGCAGTTCTTC.

The chain joins TRBV11-2 to TRBJ1-3; the D is unclear. V gave up 1 base and J gave up 3 bases, with 13 bases separating them. The CDR3 has 16 residues. The germline CDR1 and CDR2 sequences are SGHAT and FQNNGV. The CDR3 sequence: CASSLVGGPRGNTIYF. The CDR3, as DNA: TGTGCCAGCAGCTTAGTCGGCGGACCCCGTGGAAACACCATATATTTT. The full variable domain, rest sourced from reference TRBV11-2 and TRBJ1-3, is EAGVAQSPRYKIIEKRQSVAFWCNPISGHATLYWYQQILGQGPKLLIQFQNNGVVDDSQLPKDRFSAERLKGVDSTLKIQPAKLEDSAVYLCASSLVGGPRGNTIYFGEGSWLTVV.

The rearrangement links TRBV28 to TRBJ2-4; no clear D. Per germline, CDR1 MDHEN and CDR2 SYDVKM. CDR3 length equals 15 residues. V lost 2 bases to trimming and J lost 7 bases, with 15 bases between them. This CDR3 reads CASSLGRQAGNIQYF. DNA for the CDR3: TGTGCCAGCAGTTTAGGCAGGCAGGCTGGGAACATTCAGTACTTC.

The chain has TRBV29-1 and TRBJ2-7, with D perhaps TRBD2 (6 bases). Germline loops: CDR1 SQVTM, CDR2 ANQGSEA. This CDR3 has 13 amino acids. Trimming stripped 6 bases from V and 0 bases from J, with 12 bases between. The chain's CDR3 is CSVGGLVSYEQYF. The CDR3 DNA reads TGCAGCGTGGGGGGATTAGTCTCCTACGAGCAGTACTTC.

The V gene is TRBV6-2 or TRBV6-3, the J gene TRBJ2-1, with TRBD2 matching 8 bases. The CDR3 loop spans 16 amino acids. J gave up 3 bases and V 0 bases, and 4 bases lay outside the gene matches. CDR1 and CDR2 from the germline V gene are MNHEY and SVGEGT. CDR3 DNA sequence: TGTGCCAGCAGTTACTCGAAGACTAGCGACTACAATGAGCAGTTCTTC. It translates to CASSYSKTSDYNEQFF.

J is TRBJ2-7 and V is TRBV28; maybe TRBD2 (5 bases). Per the germline V gene, CDR1 is MDHEN and CDR2 is SYDVKM. There are 15 residues in the CDR3. The ends were cut back, 6 bases at V and 0 bases at J, with 15 bases in the middle. The chain's CDR3 is CASRSGSGSSYEQYF. The CDR3 coding sequence is TGTGCCAGCAGGAGTGGGTCGGGGAGCTCCTACGAGCAGTACTTC.

V is TRBV28 and J is TRBJ1-5; D not certain. V lost 5 bases to trimming and J lost 0 bases, with 17 bases between them. The length of the CDR3 is 17 residues. Germline-derived CDR1 and CDR2 are MDHEN and SYDVKM. The CDR3 loop is CASSPMDTAYSNQPQHF. The CDR3 nucleotides read TGTGCCAGCAGTCCGATGGATACAGCTTATAGCAATCAGCCCCAGCATTTT.